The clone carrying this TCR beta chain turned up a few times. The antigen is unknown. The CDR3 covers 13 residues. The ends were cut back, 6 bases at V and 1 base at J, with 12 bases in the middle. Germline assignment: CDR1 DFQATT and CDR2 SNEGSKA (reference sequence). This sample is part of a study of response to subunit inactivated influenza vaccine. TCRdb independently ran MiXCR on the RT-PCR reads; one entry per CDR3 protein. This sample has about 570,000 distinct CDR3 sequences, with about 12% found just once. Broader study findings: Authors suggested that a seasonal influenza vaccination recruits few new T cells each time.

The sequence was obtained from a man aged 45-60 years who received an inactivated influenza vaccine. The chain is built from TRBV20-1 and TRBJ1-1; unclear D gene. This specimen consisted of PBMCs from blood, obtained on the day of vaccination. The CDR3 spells CSASGLENTEAFF. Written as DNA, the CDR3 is TGCAGTGCCTCAGGACTAGAGAACACTGAAGCTTTCTTT.